The 22 T cell receptor beta chains below were found in one sample sequenced in a study of radiation and T cells in renal cell carcinoma. Time point meaning: blood 4 weeks post-SBRT, at nephrectomy. Described treatment: 15 Gy SBRT to primary tumor, nephrectomy 4 weeks later. Profiled with immunoSEQ multiplex PCR; TCRdb holds only in-frame clones, not every one. The sample shows 120,000 to 150,000 clones, 86% of them seen only once. This material consisted of blood, taken from a patient whose treatment included radiotherapy and nephrectomy. The receptors shown here come from a woman in her forties or fifties with renal cell carcinoma.

The J gene is TRBJ1-5, the V gene TRBV11-2, with a possible D match to TRBD1 (6 bases). The CDR3 runs to 15 residues. The V gene lost 0 bases and the J gene lost 6 bases, with 12 bases spanning the gap. Looked up from germline, CDR1 is SGHAT and CDR2 is FQNNGV. For the CDR3, the DNA is TGTGCCAGCAGCTTAGATGGGGGGGCTACTCAGCCCCAGCATTTT. Its protein is CASSLDGGATQPQHF.

This clone has a single count. CDR3 bases: TGTGCCACCAAGGATGTGGGGGAATCAAGTCAGCCCCAGCATTTT. It is translated as CATKDVGESSQPQHF. The chain uses TRBV10-3 and TRBJ1-5; D might be TRBD1 (5 bases). V was pared by 10 bases and J by 6 bases, with 22 bases between. Germline V gene sequence: CDR1 ENHRY, CDR2 SYGVKD. This CDR3 is 15 amino acids long.

This clone occurred a few times. The genes are TRBV27 and TRBJ2-7; the D call may be TRBD1 or TRBD2 (6 bases each). This CDR3 contains 14 residues. Trimming shortened V by 5 bases and J by 3 bases, and 14 bases separated the two germline ends. Germline CDR1 is MNHEY and CDR2 is SMNVEV (reference sequence). CDR3 coding DNA: TGTGCCAGCAGTCTCCGTGGGGGGCTCTACGAGCAGTACTTC. This encodes CASSLRGGLYEQYF.

The chain carries TRBV19 and TRBJ1-2; weak D call: TRBD1 (5 bases). This CDR3 has 17 residues. V dropped 6 bases and J dropped 3 bases, with 23 bases sitting between them. CDR1 is LNHDA, CDR2 SQIVND, per germline (reference sequence). The CDR3 DNA is TGTGCCAGTAGCTCAACTTCACCGGGACCGGGCTACTATGGCTACACCTTC. Protein product: CASSSTSPGPGYYGYTF. The variable domain in full, with the rest retrieved from reference TRBV19 and TRBJ1-2, is DGGITQSPKYLFRKEGQNVTLSCEQNLNHDAMYWYRQDPGQGLRLIYYSQIVNDFQKGDIAEGYSVSREKKESFPLTVTSAQKNPTAFYLCASSSTSPGPGYYGYTFGSGTRLTVV.

J is TRBJ2-7 and V is TRBV5-1, with D perhaps given as TRBD1 or TRBD2 (6 bases each). V shed 0 bases and J shed 4 bases, with 14 bases lying between them. The CDR3 is 15 amino acids. Germline V gene lookup returns CDR1 SGHRS and CDR2 YFSETQ. The CDR3 is CASSLGIGGRYEQYF. The CDR3, as DNA: TGCGCCAGCAGCTTGGGGATCGGGGGCAGGTACGAGCAGTACTTC.

The genes are TRBV14 and TRBJ1-1, with D uncertain. The CDR3 has 15 residues. V lost 4 bases, J lost 1 base, and 13 bases lay in between. Germline assignment: CDR1 SGHDN and CDR2 FVKESK. The CDR3 DNA reads as TGTGCCAGCAGCCGAGAAATCGGGGAGAACACTGAAGCTTTCTTT. This encodes CASSREIGENTEAFF. Supplemented by reference TRBV14 and TRBJ1-1, the full variable domain reads EAGVTQFPSHSVIEKGQTVTLRCDPISGHDNLYWYRRVMGKEIKFLLHFVKESKQDESGMPNNRFLAERTGGTYSTLKVQPAELEDSGVYFCASSREIGENTEAFFGQGTRLTVV.

This chain links TRBV23-1 with TRBJ2-4, with 11 positions matching TRBD2. TRBV23-1 is recorded as an ORF, its role being uncertain. The V gene end was trimmed by 10 bases and the J gene end by 1 base; junction bases not matched to a gene: 18. This CDR3 has 19 amino acids. The CDR3 region is CATPSMVAGGRAAKNIQYF. As DNA, the CDR3 is TGCGCCACCCCCTCCATGGTAGCGGGGGGGCGGGCGGCCAAAAACATTCAGTACTTC.

This clone was recorded at least ten times. The junction shows a germline mismatch at one end, possibly a read error. This sequence joins TRBV11-2 and TRBJ2-7, with 8 positions matching TRBD1. Germline V gives CDR1 SGHAT, CDR2 FQNNGV. The CDR3 is made up of 13 amino acids. The CDR3 spells CASSLDTRDRQRF. For the CDR3, the DNA is TGTGCCAGCAGCTTAGATACCCGGGACAGGCAACGTTTC.

The J gene is TRBJ1-1, the V gene TRBV5-8; D unresolved. The CDR3 totals 11 residues. V shed 3 bases and J shed 6 bases, with 6 bases lying between them. CDR1 and CDR2 (germline): SGHTS, YDEGEE. The chain's CDR3 is CASSSIAEAFF. DNA for the CDR3: TGTGCCAGCAGCTCGATAGCTGAAGCTTTCTTT.

This chain links TRBV10-3 with TRBJ2-2; the match to TRBD2 covers 14 bases. The trim removed 6 bases at V and 4 bases at J, leaving 4 bases unmatched. CDR1 and CDR2 from the germline V gene are ENHRY and SYGVKD. The CDR3 consists of 16 residues. As DNA, the CDR3 is TGTGCCATCAGATCTGGGACTAGCGGGGGCACCGGGGAGCTGTTTTTT. As protein: CAIRSGTSGGTGELFF.

The genes are TRBV5-6 and TRBJ1-3; D gene unclear. The CDR3 is 16 residues long. Germline CDR1 is SGHDT and CDR2 is YYEEEE. The germline V and J ends were trimmed by 1 base and 0 bases, with 11 bases remaining between them. Here the CDR3 reads CASSLPGRFSGNTIYF. CDR3 nucleotide sequence: TGTGCCAGCAGCTTGCCAGGCAGGTTCTCTGGAAACACCATATATTTT.

This chain connects TRBV7-8 to TRBJ1-1; no clear D. Per germline, CDR1 SGHVS and CDR2 FQNEAQ. The length of the CDR3 is 18 residues. V was cut by 1 base and J by 0 bases, with 18 bases left in between. The CDR3 loop is CASSLVFSAGIMNTEAFF. CDR3 DNA: TGTGCCAGCAGCTTAGTTTTTTCGGCAGGCATCATGAACACTGAAGCTTTCTTT.

This rearrangement joins TRBV7-8 to TRBJ2-1; tentatively, D is TRBD2 (5 bases). The germline CDR1 and CDR2 sequences are SGHVS and FQNEAQ. CDR3 length equals 12 residues. V was pared by 5 bases and J by 9 bases, with 11 bases between. CDR3: CASSATAGEQFF. In DNA form, the CDR3 reads TGTGCCAGCAGCGCGACTGCGGGTGAGCAGTTCTTC.

V gene TRBV9 combines with J gene TRBJ1-2; 7 bases fit TRBD1. Germline-derived CDR1 and CDR2 are SGDLS and YYNGEE. Germline trimming cut 4 bases from V and 8 bases from J; bases unmatched to any gene: 8. There are 13 residues in the CDR3. The CDR3 loop reads CASSPRQGGGYTF. CDR3 DNA: TGTGCCAGCAGCCCCCGACAGGGTGGCGGCTACACCTTC.

The chain couples TRBV6-1 to TRBJ2-1, with 7 bases fitting TRBD2. CDR1 is MNHNS, CDR2 SASEGT, per germline. J lost 9 bases, V lost 7 bases, and 15 bases had no gene match. The CDR3 extends over 15 amino acids. The CDR3 DNA is TGTGCCAGCAACCTTCTCCAGACTAGCACGGGTGAGCAGTTCTTC. Encoded protein: CASNLLQTSTGEQFF.

This chain joins TRBV5-4 and TRBJ1-5; D not resolved. The V end lost 4 bases, the J end lost 0 bases, and 8 bases lay between the germline ends. There are 14 residues in the CDR3. Germline CDR1 SGHNT, CDR2 YYREEE (reference sequence). The CDR3 DNA follows: TGTGCCAGCAGCAACGAAGGTAGCAATCAGCCCCAGCATTTT. Translated, it gives CASSNEGSNQPQHF.

This chain links TRBV10-3 with TRBJ1-1; the D gene is possibly TRBD1 (5 bases). CDR3 size: 14 residues. Trimming cost V 4 bases and J 4 bases, with 13 bases left between them. Germline V gene data show CDR1 as ENHRY and CDR2 as SYGVKD. The CDR3 protein is CAISVGTTGTEAFF. The CDR3 bases are TGTGCCATCAGTGTGGGGACGACGGGCACTGAAGCTTTCTTT.

The chain is built from TRBV6-5 and TRBJ1-2; a weak D match, TRBD1 (6 bases). The CDR3 consists of 14 residues. Germline V CDR1 and CDR2: MNHEY, SVGAGI. The V end lost 6 bases, the J end lost 5 bases, and 16 bases lay between the germline ends. The CDR3 reads CASRRNTGIYGYTF. The CDR3 region has the DNA TGTGCCAGCAGGCGCAACACAGGGATTTATGGCTACACCTTC.

DNA for the CDR3: TGTGCCAGTAGTACCCATAAACCACCGAGCGGGAGGATGGGGAATGAGCAGTTCTTC. Translation gives CASSTHKPPSGRMGNEQFF. This chain links TRBV19 with TRBJ2-1; 9 bases are shared with TRBD2. The CDR3 has 19 amino acids. The trim removed 4 bases at V and 7 bases at J, leaving 20 bases unmatched. Germline V lookup: CDR1 LNHDA, CDR2 SQIVND (reference sequence).

The count of this clone is one. The chain couples TRBV6-4 to TRBJ1-1, with D tentatively TRBD1 (6 bases). The CDR3 totals 11 residues. The ends were cut back, 2 bases at V and 11 bases at J, with 9 bases in the middle. The V gene's germline CDR1 is MRHNA and CDR2 SNTAGT. CDR3 protein: CASSDRGTAFF. DNA of the CDR3: TGTGCCAGCAGTGACAGGGGGACGGCTTTCTTT.

The rearrangement uses TRBV11-2 and TRBJ2-7, with 9 bases fitting TRBD1. The CDR3 consists of 15 residues. Germline values: CDR1 SGHAT, CDR2 FQNNGV. V lost 1 base to trimming and J lost 7 bases; unmatched junction nucleotides: 8. CDR3 in amino acids: CASSLVGDRVQEQYF. DNA of the CDR3: TGTGCCAGCAGCTTAGTAGGGGACAGGGTCCAAGAGCAGTACTTC.

This clone was seen only once. V gene TRBV18 combines with J gene TRBJ2-5; 10 bases fit TRBD1. J was trimmed by 5 bases and V by 3 bases; bases with no gene match: 3. This CDR3 comprises 14 residues. Germline CDR1 reads KGHSH; CDR2 reads LQKENI. The CDR3 region is CASSPRTGGETQYF. The CDR3 DNA follows: TGTGCCAGCTCACCTAGGACAGGGGGGGAGACCCAGTACTTC.